This T cell receptor (beta chain) was retrieved from a study of beta chain features in type 1 diabetes. Sorting with CD45RO/CCR7/CD25/CD127/CD95/CD27 yielded naive, central memory, regulatory and stem-like memory CD4+ cells. Without exception, sorted populations had purity beyond 95%. The entirety of the isolated RNA underwent reverse transcription, so expressed TCRB transcripts were sequenced. Clones were sequenced by immunoSEQ multiplex PCR, and TCRdb holds only the in-frame ones, with some missing. The table shows a few hundred thousand clones, with around an eighth occurring only once. Concerning this clone: Its antigen is as yet unknown.

Broader study findings: When VDJ junctions were examined, type 1 diabetes patients showed fewer insertions and more deletions. People with Type 1 diabetes carried modestly yet significantly shorter TCRB CDR3s in all four CD4+ subsets.

Sequenced sample: naive CD4+ T cells from blood. This TCR was sampled from a woman between 18 and 29 years old with type 1 diabetes.

Here the CDR3 DNA reads TGTGCCAGCAGCGCCAGGGTCCTTATGAACACTGAAGCTTTCTTT. Protein product: CASSARVLMNTEAFF. This chain uses TRBV7-2 with TRBJ1-1, with D possibly matching TRBD1 (5 bases). This CDR3 is built from 15 residues. Trimming removed 5 bases from V and 0 bases from J, with 13 bases in between. Germline V gene data show CDR1 as SGHTA and CDR2 as FQGNSA.